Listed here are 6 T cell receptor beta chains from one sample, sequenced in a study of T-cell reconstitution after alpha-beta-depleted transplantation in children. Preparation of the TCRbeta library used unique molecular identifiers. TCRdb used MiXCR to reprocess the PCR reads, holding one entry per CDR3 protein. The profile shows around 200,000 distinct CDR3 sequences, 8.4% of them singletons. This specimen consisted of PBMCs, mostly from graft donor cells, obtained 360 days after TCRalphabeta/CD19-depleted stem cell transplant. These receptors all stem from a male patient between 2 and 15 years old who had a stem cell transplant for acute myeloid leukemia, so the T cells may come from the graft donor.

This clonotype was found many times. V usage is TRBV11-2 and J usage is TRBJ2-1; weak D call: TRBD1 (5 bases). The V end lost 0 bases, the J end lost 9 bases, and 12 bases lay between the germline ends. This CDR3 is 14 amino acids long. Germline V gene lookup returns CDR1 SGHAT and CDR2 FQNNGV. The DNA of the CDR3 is TGTGCCAGCAGCTTAGATCTGGGGCGGCTTGAGCAGTTCTTC. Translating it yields CASSLDLGRLEQFF.

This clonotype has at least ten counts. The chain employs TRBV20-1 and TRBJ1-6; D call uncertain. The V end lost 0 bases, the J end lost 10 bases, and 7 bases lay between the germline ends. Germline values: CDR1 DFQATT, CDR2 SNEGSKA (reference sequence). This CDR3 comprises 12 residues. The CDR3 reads CSARDRGSPLHF. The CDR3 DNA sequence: TGCAGTGCTAGAGATCGGGGATCACCCCTCCACTTT.

CDR3 protein: CASTSGTVPGGNTIYF. The CDR3 coding sequence is TGTGCCAGCACCTCGGGGACAGTACCGGGAGGAAACACCATATATTTT. This chain joins TRBV3-1 and TRBJ1-3; 7 bases are shared with TRBD1. The germline gives CDR1 LGHDT, CDR2 YNNKEL (reference sequence). The CDR3 length is 16 residues. With V trimmed by 7 bases and J by 4 bases, 13 bases remained unmatched.

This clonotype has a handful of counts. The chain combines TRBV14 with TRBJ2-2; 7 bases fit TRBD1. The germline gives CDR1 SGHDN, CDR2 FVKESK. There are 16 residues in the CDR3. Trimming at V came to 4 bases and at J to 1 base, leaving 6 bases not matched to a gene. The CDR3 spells CASSPGTVMNTGELFF. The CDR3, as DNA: TGTGCCAGCAGCCCCGGGACAGTTATGAACACCGGGGAGCTGTTTTTT.

The CDR3 region is CSASYGSYEQYF. CDR3 coding DNA: TGCAGTGCTTCGTACGGGAGCTACGAGCAGTACTTC. The chain carries TRBV20-1 and TRBJ2-7; D is perhaps TRBD2 (6 bases). CDR1 DFQATT and CDR2 SNEGSKA come from the germline V gene (reference sequence). This CDR3 contains 12 residues. The V end was cut by 5 bases, the J end by 3 bases, with 11 bases between.

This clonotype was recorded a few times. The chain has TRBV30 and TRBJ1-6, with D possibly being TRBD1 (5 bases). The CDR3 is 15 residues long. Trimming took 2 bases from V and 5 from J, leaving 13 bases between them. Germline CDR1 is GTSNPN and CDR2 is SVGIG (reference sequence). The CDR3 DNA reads TGTGCCTGGAGTCGGCGGGGCCCAGATAATTCACCCCTCCACTTT. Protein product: CAWSRRGPDNSPLHF.